These 3 T cell receptor beta chains share one sample of origin, sequenced in a study of cytomegalovirus exposure and HLA in healthy donors. Researchers ran the PCR with 60 Vbeta and 13 Jbeta primers. Assay used: immunoSEQ multiplex PCR; TCRdb lists only in-frame clones, some missing. The sample includes approximately 120,000 clones, around 82% of them seen just once. Sequencing was performed on PBMCs. All receptors come from a man aged 35 to 55 in good health and CMV-seronegative.

CDR3 in amino acids: CASSFGDRGDSPLHF. Written as DNA, the CDR3 is TGCGCCAGCAGCTTCGGCGACAGGGGGGATTCACCCCTCCACTTT. The chain employs TRBV5-1 and TRBJ1-6, with 9 bases lining up with TRBD1. In germline, CDR1 is SGHRS, CDR2 YFSETQ. J was trimmed by 8 bases and V by 2 bases; bases with no gene match: 5. The CDR3 runs 15 residues.

This chain joins TRBV9 and TRBJ2-7, with TRBD2 matching over 8 bases. The germline CDR1 and CDR2 sequences are SGDLS and YYNGEE. After removal of 4 bases from V and 6 bases from J, the junction contained 6 bases not matched to a gene. The CDR3 loop spans 13 amino acids. CDR3 sequence (DNA): TGTGCCAGCAGCACAGGGACTAGTAGCGAGCAGTACTTC. This encodes CASSTGTSSEQYF.

The V and J genes are TRBV6-1 and TRBJ1-1, with unresolved D. The CDR3 contains 11 residues. Looked up from germline, CDR1 is MNHNS and CDR2 is SASEGT. Trimming took 8 bases from V and 5 from J, leaving 9 bases between them. The CDR3 loop reads CASAGRTEAFF. Written as DNA, the CDR3 is TGTGCCAGCGCGGGTAGGACTGAAGCTTTCTTT.